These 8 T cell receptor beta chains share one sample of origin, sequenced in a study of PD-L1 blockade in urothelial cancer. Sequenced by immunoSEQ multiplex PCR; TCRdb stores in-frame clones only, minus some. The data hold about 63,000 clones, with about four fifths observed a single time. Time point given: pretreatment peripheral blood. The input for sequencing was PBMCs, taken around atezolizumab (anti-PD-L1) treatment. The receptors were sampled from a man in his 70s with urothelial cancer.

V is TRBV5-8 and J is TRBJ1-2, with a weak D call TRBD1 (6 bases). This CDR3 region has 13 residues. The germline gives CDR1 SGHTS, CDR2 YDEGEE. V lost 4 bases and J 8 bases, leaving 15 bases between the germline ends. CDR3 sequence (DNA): TGTGCCAGCAGCCAACGGGGGGCGAGCGGCTACACCTTC. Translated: CASSQRGASGYTF.

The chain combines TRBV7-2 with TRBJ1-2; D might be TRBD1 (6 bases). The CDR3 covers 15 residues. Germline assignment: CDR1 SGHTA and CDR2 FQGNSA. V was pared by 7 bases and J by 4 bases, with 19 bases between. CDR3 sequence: CASTSTGFGLYGYTF. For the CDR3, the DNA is TGTGCCAGCACCTCCACAGGGTTCGGTCTCTATGGCTACACCTTC.

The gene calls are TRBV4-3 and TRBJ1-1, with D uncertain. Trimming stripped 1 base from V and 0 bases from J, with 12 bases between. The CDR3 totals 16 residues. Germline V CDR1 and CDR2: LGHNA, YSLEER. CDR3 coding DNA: TGCGCCAGCAGCCAAGCCTGGGCAGGCCTGAACACTGAAGCTTTCTTT. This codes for CASSQAWAGLNTEAFF.

In DNA form, the CDR3 reads TGTGCCAGCAGCGCCGTAGCGGACATATACAATGAGCAGTTCTTC. This codes for CASSAVADIYNEQFF. V and J are TRBV9 and TRBJ2-1, with D possibly matching TRBD2 (6 bases). The germline V and J ends were trimmed by 3 bases and 4 bases, with 14 bases remaining between them. This CDR3 spans 15 amino acids. The germline gives CDR1 SGDLS, CDR2 YYNGEE.

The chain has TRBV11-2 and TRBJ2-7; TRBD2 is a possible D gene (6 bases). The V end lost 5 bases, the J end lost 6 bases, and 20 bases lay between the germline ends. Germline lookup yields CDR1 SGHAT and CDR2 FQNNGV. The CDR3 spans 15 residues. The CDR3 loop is CASSGARGGGREQYF. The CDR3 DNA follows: TGTGCCAGCAGCGGGGCACGGGGAGGCGGGCGCGAGCAGTACTTC. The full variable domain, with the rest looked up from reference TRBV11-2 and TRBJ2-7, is EAGVAQSPRYKIIEKRQSVAFWCNPISGHATLYWYQQILGQGPKLLIQFQNNGVVDDSQLPKDRFSAERLKGVDSTLKIQPAKLEDSAVYLCASSGARGGGREQYFGPGTRLTVT.

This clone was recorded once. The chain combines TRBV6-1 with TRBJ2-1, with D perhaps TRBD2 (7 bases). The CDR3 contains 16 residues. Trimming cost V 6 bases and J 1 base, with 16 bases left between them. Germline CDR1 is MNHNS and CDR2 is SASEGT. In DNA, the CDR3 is TGTGCCAGCAGGGAACAGGCGGGGGCGTCCTACAATGAGCAGTTCTTC. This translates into CASREQAGASYNEQFF.

DNA of the CDR3: TGCAGCGTTGGGGCTAGCGGGTTGCAAGAGACCCAGTACTTC. Protein product: CSVGASGLQETQYF. The chain uses TRBV29-1 and TRBJ2-5; TRBD2 matches 8 bases. The length of the CDR3 is 14 residues. Losses at the gene ends were 4 bases for V and 2 bases for J; bases not matched to a gene: 6. In germline, CDR1 is SQVTM, CDR2 ANQGSEA. The entire variable domain, with the rest obtained from reference TRBV29-1 and TRBJ2-5, is as follows: SAVISQKPSRDICQRGTSLTIQCQVDSQVTMMFWYRQQPGQSLTLIATANQGSEATYESGFVIDKFPISRPNLTFSTLTVSNMSPEDSSIYLCSVGASGLQETQYFGPGTRLLVL.

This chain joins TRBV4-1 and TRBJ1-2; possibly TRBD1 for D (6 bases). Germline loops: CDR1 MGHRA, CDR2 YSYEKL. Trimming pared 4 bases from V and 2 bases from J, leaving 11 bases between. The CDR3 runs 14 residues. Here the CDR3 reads CASSRDQGNYGYTF. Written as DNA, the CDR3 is TGCGCCAGCAGCCGGGACCAGGGGAACTATGGCTACACCTTC.